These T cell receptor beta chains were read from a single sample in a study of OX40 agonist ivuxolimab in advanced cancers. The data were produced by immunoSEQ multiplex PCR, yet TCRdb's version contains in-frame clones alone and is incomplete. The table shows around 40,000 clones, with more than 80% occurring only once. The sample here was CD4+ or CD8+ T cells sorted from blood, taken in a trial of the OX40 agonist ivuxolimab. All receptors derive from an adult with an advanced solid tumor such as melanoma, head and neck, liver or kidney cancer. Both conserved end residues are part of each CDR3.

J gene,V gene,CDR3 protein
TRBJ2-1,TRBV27,CASRGGTGGFANEQFF
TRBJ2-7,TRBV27,CASSLSAGVGSVEQYF
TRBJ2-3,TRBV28,CASSFGLARSADTQYF
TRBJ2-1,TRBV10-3,CAISEPGQQPYNEQFF
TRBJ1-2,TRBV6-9,CASSYLGVDGYTF
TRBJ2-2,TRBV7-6,CASSLGDGNTGELFF
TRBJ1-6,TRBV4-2,CASSLPKSSYNSPLHF
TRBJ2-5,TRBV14,CASSDRLAGGETQYF
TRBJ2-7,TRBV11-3,CASSLYDGGNAYEQYF
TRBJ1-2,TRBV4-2,CASSPVTGQGAYGYTF
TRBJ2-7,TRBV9,CASSPGGYEQYF
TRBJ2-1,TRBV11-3,CASSSVLAGLYNEQFF
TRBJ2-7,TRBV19,CASSPLAGGREQYF
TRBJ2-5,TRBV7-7,CASSLTPYEETQYF
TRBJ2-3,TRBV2,CASTGWGSDTQYF
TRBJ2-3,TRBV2,CASSQGLAGPTDTQYF
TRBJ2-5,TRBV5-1,CASYVGAQQTQYF
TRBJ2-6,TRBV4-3,CASSQEEGSGANVLTF
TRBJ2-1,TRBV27,CASSLAGGAYNEQFF
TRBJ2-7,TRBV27,CASSSQGNPYEQYF
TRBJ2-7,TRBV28,CASLTTIAGGTHEQYF
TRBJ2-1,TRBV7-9,CASSPWTSGRHEQFF
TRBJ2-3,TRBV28,CASSSPGRETTDTQYF
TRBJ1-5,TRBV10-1,CASRGSTRGPQHF
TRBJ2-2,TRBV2,CASSEPNTGELFF
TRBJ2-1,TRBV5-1,CASKIAGLNNEQFF
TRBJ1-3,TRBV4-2,CASSQVLGPGSGNTIYF
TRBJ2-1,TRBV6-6,CASSPRGASYNEQFF
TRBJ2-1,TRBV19,CASRGGPSSYNEQFF
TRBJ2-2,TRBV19,CASTPRVGGTGELFF
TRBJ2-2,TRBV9,CASSAPTGYTGELFF
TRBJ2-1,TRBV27,CASSFTNYNEQFF
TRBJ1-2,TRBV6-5,CASSYSKLSGYGYTF
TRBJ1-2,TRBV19,CASSWRDGGGYTF
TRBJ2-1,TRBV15,CATSRSSGSSYNEQFF
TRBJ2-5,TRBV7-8,CASSLVGRGETQYF
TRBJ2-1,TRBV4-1,CASSQVSGRYNEQFF
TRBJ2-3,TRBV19,CASSASRITSTDTQYF
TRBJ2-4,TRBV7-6,CASSSDTVRDIQYF
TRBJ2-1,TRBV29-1,CSVDNPLTGLRNEQFF
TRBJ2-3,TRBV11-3,CASSRRDRGGGDTQYF
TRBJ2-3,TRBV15,CATSIERGTDTQYF
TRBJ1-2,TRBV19,CASSISSGGDYGYTF
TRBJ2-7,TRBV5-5,CASSLKGQGAYEQYF
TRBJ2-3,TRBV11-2,CASSSSPNTQYF
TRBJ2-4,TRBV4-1,CASSQGNRGGDIQYF
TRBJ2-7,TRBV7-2,CASSLGSVRLSSYEQYF
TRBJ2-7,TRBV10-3,CAISQRDRAVHEQYF
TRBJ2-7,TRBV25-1,CASGSGGYEQYF
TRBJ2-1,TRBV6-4,CASSELAGGSNEQFF
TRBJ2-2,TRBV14,CASSQVTPPASGRAGELFF
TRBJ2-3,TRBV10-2,CASSGVLAGESDTQYF
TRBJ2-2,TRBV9,CASRARGGANTGELFF
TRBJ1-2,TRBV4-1,CASSPGGGLDYGYTF
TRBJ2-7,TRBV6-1,CASSELGVAGSPLYEQYF